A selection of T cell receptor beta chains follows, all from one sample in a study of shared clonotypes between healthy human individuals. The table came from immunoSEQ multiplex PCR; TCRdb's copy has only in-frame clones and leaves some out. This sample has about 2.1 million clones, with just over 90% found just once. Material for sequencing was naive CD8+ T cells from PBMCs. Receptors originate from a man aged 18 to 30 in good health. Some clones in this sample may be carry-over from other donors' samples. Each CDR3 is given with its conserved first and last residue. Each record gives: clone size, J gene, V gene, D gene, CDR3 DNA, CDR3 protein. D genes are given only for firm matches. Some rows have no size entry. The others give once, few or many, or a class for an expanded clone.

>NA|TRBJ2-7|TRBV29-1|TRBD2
TGCAGCGTTGAAAATGCCGGACTAGCACACTACGAGCAGTACTTC
CSVENAGLAHYEQYF
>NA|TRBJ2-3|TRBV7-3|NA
TGTGCCAGCAGCTTATTCGGGACAGATACGCAGTATTTT
CASSLFGTDTQYF
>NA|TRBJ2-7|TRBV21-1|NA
TGTGCCAGCAGCAAAGCCGACGGAACGAGGAACGAGCAGTACTTC
CASSKADGTRNEQYF
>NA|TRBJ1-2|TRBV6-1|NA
TGTGCCAGCAGTGAAGGGTACCGAGGCTATGGCTACACCTTC
CASSEGYRGYGYTF
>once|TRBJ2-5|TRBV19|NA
TGTGCCAGTAGTATTTCTAGGGGGTCCGGAGAGACCCAGTACTTC
CASSISRGSGETQYF
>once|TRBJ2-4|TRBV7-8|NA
TGTGCCAGCAGCTCCGTAACCACCCTAGCCAAAAACATTCAGTACTTC
CASSSVTTLAKNIQYF
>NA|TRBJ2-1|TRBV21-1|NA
TGTGCCAGCCGTGAGCTAGCGGTAGCGATTGGACGTACTGAGCAGTTCTTC
CASRELAVAIGRTEQFF
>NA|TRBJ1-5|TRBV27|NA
TGTGCCAGCAGTTTAGGAAAGGGGACGCAGCCCCAGCATTTT
CASSLGKGTQPQHF
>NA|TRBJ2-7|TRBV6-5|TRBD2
TGTGCCAGCAGTTATGAGACTAGCGGGAGACACCACGAGCAGTACTTC
CASSYETSGRHHEQYF
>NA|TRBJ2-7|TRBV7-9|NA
TGTGCCAGCAGCTTGTCCGCCTACGAGCAGTACTTC
CASSLSAYEQYF
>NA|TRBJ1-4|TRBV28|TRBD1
TGTGCCAGCAGTTTACCCGGGACAGGGTATGAAAAACTGTTTTTT
CASSLPGTGYEKLFF
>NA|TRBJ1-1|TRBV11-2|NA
TGTGCCAGCAGCTTAGGGACAGCCACTGAAGCTTTCTTT
CASSLGTATEAFF
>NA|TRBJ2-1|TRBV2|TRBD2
TGTGCCAGCAGGCCGAATGTGGGACTAGCGGGAGTCAATGAGCAGTTCTTC
CASRPNVGLAGVNEQFF
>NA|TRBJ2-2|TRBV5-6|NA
TGTGCCAGCAGCTTGGGGCAGGTACTTCATGGCGGGGAGCTGTTTTTT
CASSLGQVLHGGELFF
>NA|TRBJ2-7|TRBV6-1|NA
TGTGCCAGCAGTGAAGGCAGCCTAAACACCTACGAGCAGTACTTC
CASSEGSLNTYEQYF
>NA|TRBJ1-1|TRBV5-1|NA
TGCGCCAGCAGCTTGAGGGGTCTGCCCAATTCGAACACTGAAGCTTTCTTT
CASSLRGLPNSNTEAFF
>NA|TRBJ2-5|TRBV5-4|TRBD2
TGTGCCAGCAGCTTCGGGACTAGCGGGAGTTGGGAGACCCAGTACTTC
CASSFGTSGSWETQYF
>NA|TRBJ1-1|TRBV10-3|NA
TGTGCCATCAGTGAGTTGGGGGGCTTGGTGAACACTGAAGCTTTCTTT
CAISELGGLVNTEAFF
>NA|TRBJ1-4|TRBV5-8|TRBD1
TGTGCCAGCAGTCTGCTTGGACAGGATAATGAAAAACTGTTTTTT
CASSLLGQDNEKLFF
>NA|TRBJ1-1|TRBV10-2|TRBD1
TGCGCCAGCAGCACCGGGACAGGGCCCGCCAGTGAAGCTTTCTTT
CASSTGTGPASEAFF
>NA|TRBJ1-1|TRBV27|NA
TGTGCCAGCAGCCTCCATCGACAGGAACCTGGGAACACTGAAGCTTTCTTT
CASSLHRQEPGNTEAFF
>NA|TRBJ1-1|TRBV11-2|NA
TGTGCCAGCAGCTCCCAAACAGGGTCCACTGAAGCTTTCTTT
CASSSQTGSTEAFF
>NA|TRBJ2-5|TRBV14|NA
TGTGCCAGCCGTCCACGTGGGGTGGAGACCCAGTACTTC
CASRPRGVETQYF
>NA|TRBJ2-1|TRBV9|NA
TGTGCCAGCAGCCCCATATCCGGATACAATGAGCAGTTCTTC
CASSPISGYNEQFF